This T cell receptor (beta chain) derives from a study of vaccination and CD4 T cells after COVID-19. The Oncomine TCR Beta short-read assay sequenced DNA from cultured CD4+ T cells. Researchers extracted genomic DNA from CD4+ T cells that had been cultured. TCRdb ran MiXCR on the PCR reads and lists one entry per CDR3 protein. The table records 15,000 or so distinct CDR3 sequences, about 26% of them present only once. The V and J ends lost 2 bases and 7 bases, in that order; junction bases with no gene match: 0. The CDR3 loop spans 14 amino acids. From germline, CDR1 is ENHRY and CDR2 SYGVKD. Stated treatment: roughly ten-day PBMC culture with coronavirus spike peptide pools or control peptides (ViraFEST assay). Culture conditions combined 2 million to 2.5 million PBMCs per well with around 9.2 IU/ml IL-2 and around 9.5 ug/ml peptide pools. Comments on this clonotype: Its specificity is unknown.

The study, taken as a whole, reports: Convalescent patients displayed spike mono-reactivity in 304 of 307 vaccine-specific clones.

This clonotype was obtained from a human donor with COVID-19. The genes are TRBV10-3 and TRBJ1-6, with 9 nucleotides matching TRBD1. The specimen was cultured CD4+ T cells from blood. The chain's CDR3 is CAISEGQGNSPLHF. For the CDR3, the DNA is TGTGCCATCAGTGAGGGACAGGGGAATTCACCCCTCCACTTT.